One sample yielded the 21 T cell receptor beta chains listed below, sequenced in a study of T-cell memory formation after mild COVID-19 (dated by TCRdb to about 2021). The library was made by 5' RACE. This sample was sequenced with an Illumina NovaSeq 6000. TCRdb reran the public reads through fastp at Q25 and MiXCR, keeping productive beta chains. Records with the same CDR3 protein are collapsed into one entry carrying the most frequent genes and DNA. This sample lists hundreds of thousands of distinct CDR3 sequences; under 20% were detected once. More than 10% of the sample comes from the top ten. The specimen was PBMCs or a T cell subset sorted from them (not recorded which). These receptors were taken from an adult woman who had mild COVID-19 (a few samples of this study predate the infection). The sample titles of this study are shuffled in the database, so cell type and time point are left out; the donor was told from shared clones.

In its sample, this clonotype was seen a few times. This sequence joins TRBV27 and TRBJ2-7, with unresolved D. Germline V gene sequence: CDR1 MNHEY, CDR2 SMNVEV (reference sequence). The CDR3 has 14 amino acids. The V gene lost 6 bases and the J gene lost 0 bases, with 12 bases spanning the gap. The CDR3 DNA is TGTGCCAGCAGCCATGGGGTGAGCTCCTACGAGCAGTACTTC. Amino acid sequence: CASSHGVSSYEQYF.

The V gene is TRBV6-5, the J gene TRBJ1-1; weak D call: TRBD1 (5 bases). The germline gives CDR1 MNHEY, CDR2 SVGAGI. Trimming removed 7 bases from V and 1 base from J, with 10 bases in between. The CDR3 sequence is 13 residues long. The DNA of the CDR3 is TGTGCCAGCACCCCGGGGGGGAACACTGAAGCTTTCTTT. Translation gives CASTPGGNTEAFF.

The rearrangement uses TRBV20-1 and TRBJ2-3; a weak D match, TRBD1 (6 bases). Deletions cut 6 bases from V and 8 bases from J, with 15 bases between. CDR1 DFQATT and CDR2 SNEGSKA come from the germline V gene (reference sequence). The CDR3 spans 12 residues. The DNA of the CDR3 is TGCAGTGCAGTACAGGGTTCGGGTACGCAGTATTTT. It codes for CSAVQGSGTQYF.

The CDR3, as DNA: TGTGCCAGCAGTTTAGGGCCCCAGAACACCGGGGAGCTGTTTTTT. It yields the protein CASSLGPQNTGELFF. The chain couples TRBV2 to TRBJ2-2; D unclear. The CDR3 covers 15 residues. V was clipped by 5 bases and J by 1 base, with 11 bases between them. CDR1 SNHLY and CDR2 FYNNEI come from the germline V gene. The full variable domain, with the rest looked up from reference TRBV2 and TRBJ2-2, is EPEVTQTPSHQVTQMGQEVILRCVPISNHLYFYWYRQILGQKVEFLVSFYNNEISEKSEIFDDQFSVERPDGSNFTLKIRSTKLEDSAMYFCASSLGPQNTGELFFGEGSRLTVL.

This clonotype showed up many times. CDR3 in amino acids: CASSFLGDEQFF. The CDR3 bases are TGTGCCAGCAGCTTTCTGGGCGATGAGCAGTTCTTC. The chain recombines TRBV5-8 with TRBJ2-1; D gene unclear. The V end was cut by 2 bases, the J end by 8 bases, with 8 bases between. This CDR3 contains 12 residues. Germline-derived CDR1 and CDR2 are SGHTS and YDEGEE.

V usage is TRBV5-8 and J usage is TRBJ1-2; 10 bases line up with TRBD1. Germline V CDR1 and CDR2: SGHTS, YDEGEE. With V trimmed by 3 bases and J by 5 bases, 7 bases remained unmatched. This CDR3 comprises 15 residues. In nucleotides, the CDR3 is TGTGCCAGCAGCTCTCGGGACAGGGGCTTTTATGGCTACACCTTC. It translates to CASSSRDRGFYGYTF.

This chain joins TRBV11-2 and TRBJ1-2; tentatively, D is TRBD1 (6 bases). The CDR3 sequence is 15 residues long. Per germline, CDR1 SGHAT and CDR2 FQNNGV. V lost 5 bases to trimming and J lost 5 bases, with 18 bases between them. The CDR3 DNA sequence: TGTGCCAGCAGCCCTCCCGGGACACCCGTGTATGGCTACACCTTC. This translates into CASSPPGTPVYGYTF.

The chain combines TRBV7-3 with TRBJ2-6, with 16 nucleotides matching TRBD2. The CDR3 has 21 residues. Per the germline V gene, CDR1 is SGHTA and CDR2 is FQGTGA. The J segment lost 1 base and the V segment lost 5 bases, leaving 11 bases of the junction unmatched. In DNA form, the CDR3 reads TGTGCCAGCAGCCCGGGGCCGGGACTAGCGGGAGGGCCGTCTGGGGCCAACGTCCTGACTTTC. This sequence encodes CASSPGPGLAGGPSGANVLTF.

The V and J genes are TRBV6-5 and TRBJ2-1, with TRBD1 identical over 8 bases. The CDR3 spans 13 residues. V lost 5 bases and J lost 9; bases outside the gene matches: 6. CDR1 and CDR2 from the germline V gene are MNHEY and SVGAGI. For the CDR3, the DNA is TGTGCCAGCAGTAGGACAGGGAGGTTTGAGCAGTTCTTC. Its protein is CASSRTGRFEQFF.

The chain uses TRBV5-6 and TRBJ1-6; unclear D gene. V lost 3 bases and J lost 11, with 12 bases in between. The CDR3 runs 13 residues. The germline V gene has CDR1 SGHDT and CDR2 YYEEEE. The CDR3, as DNA: TGTGCCAGCAGCTCGCGGGTCGAGGCACCCCTCCACTTT. Amino acid sequence: CASSSRVEAPLHF. The full variable domain, rest sourced from reference TRBV5-6 and TRBJ1-6, is DAGVTQSPTHLIKTRGQQVTLRCSPKSGHDTVSWYQQALGQGPQFIFQYYEEEERQRGNFPDRFSGHQFPNYSSELNVNALLLGDSALYLCASSSRVEAPLHFGNGTRLTVT.

Ten or more counts support this clonotype. CDR3 loop: CAISASGGSYEQYF. DNA for the CDR3: TGTGCCATCAGTGCCTCCGGGGGGTCCTACGAGCAGTACTTC. V is TRBV10-3 and J is TRBJ2-7; 7 positions agree with TRBD2. Germline CDR1 and CDR2: ENHRY and SYGVKD. The CDR3 runs 14 residues. J lost 1 base, V lost 4 bases, and 4 bases had no gene match.

The V gene is TRBV5-6, the J gene TRBJ2-3, with TRBD1 matching over 8 bases. Per germline, CDR1 SGHDT and CDR2 YYEEEE. The CDR3 has 16 amino acids. J gave up 3 bases and V 1 base, and 7 bases lay outside the gene matches. CDR3 in amino acids: CASSLSQGAGTDTQYF. CDR3 bases: TGTGCCAGCAGCTTGTCTCAGGGGGCCGGGACAGATACGCAGTATTTT.

This clonotype appeared a few times. The V call is TRBV7-2, the J call TRBJ1-3; D gene ambiguous. The CDR3 contains 15 residues. The germline V and J ends were trimmed by 2 bases and 2 bases, with 10 bases remaining between them. Germline lookup yields CDR1 SGHTA and CDR2 FQGNSA. The CDR3 region has the DNA TGTGCCAGCAGCTTAAAATGGGGTACTGGAAACACCATATATTTT. Translation gives CASSLKWGTGNTIYF.

This chain links TRBV2 with TRBJ2-4, with 8 bases matching TRBD2. Trimming removed 8 bases from V and 3 bases from J; junction bases left unmatched: 3. CDR3 size: 13 residues. CDR1 is SNHLY, CDR2 FYNNEI, per germline. The CDR3: CASRGGGKNIQYF. The CDR3 nucleotides read TGTGCCAGCCGGGGGGGTGGCAAAAACATTCAGTACTTC.

The chain links TRBV4-3 to TRBJ2-1; D is undetermined. The length of the CDR3 is 15 residues. From germline, CDR1 is LGHNA and CDR2 YSLEER. Trimming pared 0 bases from V and 6 bases from J, leaving 12 bases between. The CDR3: CASSQEGFLGNEQFF. CDR3 nucleotides: TGCGCCAGCAGCCAAGAAGGGTTTTTGGGCAATGAGCAGTTCTTC.

J is TRBJ2-7 and V is TRBV6-5; TRBD1 might be the D (6 bases). The CDR3 extends over 13 amino acids. Germline V gene data show CDR1 as MNHEY and CDR2 as SVGAGI. With 6 bases removed from V and 0 bases from J, the gap between germline ends came to 9 bases. The CDR3 DNA sequence: TGTGCCAGCAGCGGACAGCCCTCCTACGAGCAGTACTTC. This encodes CASSGQPSYEQYF.

This clonotype was counted a few times. The V gene is TRBV21-1, the J gene TRBJ2-3; whether TRBD2, the table's D call, matches the DNA was not checked. TRBV21-1 is flagged as a pseudogene. CDR3 length: 22 amino acids. The CDR3 bases are TGTGCCAGCAGCACGTTCAGAAGGACTAGCGGGAGGTGTTCCAGGGCGACAGATACGCAGTATTTT. This codes for CASSTFRRTSGRCSRATDTQYF.

This clonotype was observed a few times. The chain uses TRBV4-3 and TRBJ1-1, with a possible D match to TRBD1 (6 bases). V lost 1 base, J lost 4 bases, and 13 bases lay in between. This CDR3 is built from 15 residues. Germline lookup yields CDR1 LGHNA and CDR2 YSLEER. This CDR3 is CASSQGPGVGTEAFF. DNA of the CDR3: TGCGCCAGCAGCCAAGGGCCAGGGGTGGGCACTGAAGCTTTCTTT.

The gene calls are TRBV29-1 and TRBJ2-3, with D possibly being TRBD1 (7 bases). The germline V gene has CDR1 SQVTM and CDR2 ANQGSEA. V lost 7 bases and J 5 bases, leaving 19 bases between the germline ends. The CDR3 contains 14 residues. This chain's CDR3 is CSAEEGALGDTQYF. CDR3 in DNA: TGCAGCGCCGAGGAGGGGGCGTTGGGAGATACGCAGTATTTT.

The chain couples TRBV5-1 to TRBJ2-7; D is ambiguous. The CDR3 totals 12 residues. Trimming stripped 0 bases from V and 6 bases from J, with 7 bases between. Looked up from germline, CDR1 is SGHRS and CDR2 is YFSETQ. The CDR3: CASSLVGFEQYF. The CDR3 DNA is TGCGCCAGCAGCTTGGTAGGGTTCGAGCAGTACTTC.

The chain has TRBV9 and TRBJ2-1; 14 positions match TRBD2. Germline V gives CDR1 SGDLS, CDR2 YYNGEE. The trim removed 4 bases at V and 6 bases at J, leaving 18 bases unmatched. The CDR3 has 20 residues. The DNA of the CDR3 is TGTGCCAGCAGCCCCCGCCTCACAGGGACTAGCGGGAGCCTGTCCAATGAGCAGTTCTTC. It encodes CASSPRLTGTSGSLSNEQFF.